Detailed here is one TCR beta chain. It lacks a known antigen. No quality values exist for individual bases; no much larger clone is one base distant. V and J are truncated by 0 bases and 5 bases respectively, leaving an intervening sequence of 22 bases. From a lookup of the germline V gene, CDR1 and CDR2 are SGHTS and YDEGEE. Measured from the cysteine to the phenylalanine, the CDR3 is 18 residues long. Only the CDR3 portion is preserved as DNA: 54 bases, with reading frame beginning at the first base. TCR CDR3 regions were amplified from genomic DNA by multiplex PCR using the deep immunoSEQ assay. Genomic DNA extracted from each cell subset was distributed evenly over all wells of several immunoSEQ 96-well plates, and each plate served as one replicate. For sorted subsets, each replicate PCR was loaded with approximately 190 ng genomic DNA, equivalent to about 33,000 T cell genomes. Purified libraries were measured with a Qubit 3.0 fluorometer, size-checked on a Bioanalyzer 2100, and measured again with the KAPA Library Quantification kit. Every immunoSEQ 96-well plate was sequenced on a dedicated single-read 150-cycle Illumina NextSeq 550 flow cell. Per the authors' processing: Because only junctional sequences without quality scores were contained in the immunoSEQ output, filtering matching that applied to full-length reads could not be performed. To assign V/J genes and CDR3, sequences were annotated against IMGT germline references using PyIR, a Python wrapper for IgBLAST v1.9. Any read was removed if the V/J assignment was weak (E-value above 1e-6), the CDR3 was missing, or the read contained stop codons, out-of-frame junctions, or ambiguous translated residues. V3J clonotypes were defined as sequences sharing an identical inferred V gene, J gene, and CDR3 amino acid sequence. To compute the percentage overlap between repertoires, the number of shared unique clonotypes was divided by the size of the smaller repertoire. Richness of each repertoire was evaluated using RTK rarefaction, the Chao1 estimator, and Recon v2.1 estimates of unobserved clonotypes. OLGA was used to compute generation probabilities for all TCRbeta clonotypes that the gDNA method yielded from a handful of donors. TCRdb's version of the immuneACCESS table is confined to in-frame rearrangements and falls short of the full clone set. An unresolved V gene accounts for under half of the shortfall where checked; the remainder is of unknown origin. The DNA was the basis for D and trimming; V, J and clone size are from that table. The table for this sample lists about 1.5 million clones; 95% to 97% of them were counted only once. Of the sample, 1% to 1.5% falls within the top ten clones.

The sample is drawn from a study of shared clonotypes between healthy human individuals (dated by TCRdb to the early 2020s). About the study as a whole: A few men and two women, aged 18 to 49 years, made up the cohort. For each donor, three plates each were used for CD4 naive and CD4 memory, two plates were used for CD8 naive, and one plate was used for CD8 memory. To estimate repertoire size and how much clonotype sharing occurs between individuals, the study deeply sequenced the blood TCR repertoires of several healthy adults. Different laboratories and diverse techniques were used to prepare libraries and sequence TCR repertoires, to increase sequencing depth and limit assay-specific biases. Between about 0.8 and 9 billion PBMCs per donor were obtained by leukapheresis. Summary of the overall study and its limitations: Based on pairwise subsampling, the degree of clonotype sharing among donors was expected to be affected by sequencing depth. Rarefaction of sorted-subset datasets indicated incomplete sequencing despite the large sequencing depth. Larger estimated clonotype richness was generally found for naive subsets than for memory subsets. The genetic and exposure-history diversity represented was limited by the small number of donors. Higher generation probabilities were observed for clonotypes shared by all four sorted-subset donors than for non-shared clonotypes. Sampling was limited to blood, and TCR repertoires in tissue likely differ from TCR repertoires in blood. Across a handful of donors, approximately 5% of naive CD4, approximately 3.5% of naive CD8, approximately 2.5% of memory CD4, and about 0.44% of memory CD8 clonotypes were shared.

Donors were healthy HIV-negative adults with no recently reported acute infections or vaccinations. Every donor was a Caucasian adult residing in Nashville, Tennessee, USA. CD4+ T cells were enriched through magnetic negative selection, after which naive cells were positively selected on CD45RA and the remaining negative fraction served as the memory subset. After blood collection by leukapheresis, PBMCs were isolated using Ficoll-Histopaque density gradient centrifugation and then cryopreserved in the vapor phase of liquid nitrogen. Analytical flow cytometry was used to check the purity and quantity of each magnetically sorted T cell population. From each sorted fraction, genomic DNA was isolated and quantified by UV absorbance on a Nanodrop 2000c.

The chain was built from TRBV5-8 and TRBJ2-3; tentative D gene TRBD2, with 6 bases matching. The clonotype comes from a man aged 25-40 years in good health. The specimen was naive CD4+ T cells sorted from blood. The label giving this sample's cell subset or site can be read as: CD45RA+ positively selected. The nucleotides read TGTGCCAGCAGCTTGGGACGGTTCGCGATTGCGGGAAGAGATACGCAGTATTTT. This encodes CASSLGRFAIAGRDTQYF. With the rest looked up from the reference TRBV5-8 and TRBJ2-3 genes rather than sequenced, the full variable domain is EAGVTQSPTHLIKTRGQQATLRCSPISGHTSVYWYQQALGLGLQFLLWYDEGEERNRGNFPPRFSGRQFPNYSSELNVNALELEDSALYLCASSLGRFAIAGRDTQYFGPGTRLTVL.